One T cell receptor (beta chain) is described in this entry. The data stem from a study of shared clonotypes between healthy human individuals. Germline CDR1 is KGHSH and CDR2 is LQKENI. With 3 bases clipped from V and 5 bases from J, the junction kept 5 bases outside the gene matches. This CDR3 is 15 amino acids long. Recent acute infections and vaccinations were absent in the healthy HIV-negative adult donors. Caucasian adults living in Nashville, Tennessee, provided all samples. Deep level was the assay's run setting. Evenly divided among several immunoSEQ plates was the genomic DNA of each subset. This table comes from immunoSEQ multiplex PCR, and its TCRdb copy is limited to in-frame clones, with some not included. This sample has about a million clones, with around 75% found just once.

The sequenced sample consisted of memory CD4+ T cells sorted from blood. Subset described: CD45RA-negative fraction. The sequence came from a man aged 18-30 years in good health. The chain has TRBV18 and TRBJ2-1, with 9 bases lining up with TRBD2. CDR3 bases: TGTGCCAGCTCACCCCCCAGCGGGGGGCACAATGAGCAGTTCTTC. Protein product: CASSPPSGGHNEQFF.